Shown below are 7 T cell receptor beta chains from a single sample sequenced in a study of T cells in Graves' hyperthyroidism and ophthalmopathy. Amplified regions were TCR beta CDR3 sequences from RNA transcripts. The study used the HTBI primer set for a first-round RT-PCR of the TCR CDR3. TCRdb ran MiXCR on the multiplex PCR reads and lists one entry per CDR3 protein. The sample has 250,000 to 300,000 distinct CDR3 sequences, about 13% seen once. The source material was blood. Receptors were obtained from a woman aged 40 to 50 with Graves' hyperthyroidism.

This clonotype was observed a handful of times. The chain links TRBV2 to TRBJ1-2; D is ambiguous. The CDR3 runs to 14 residues. V was trimmed by 6 bases and J by 0 bases, leaving 11 bases between them. Per the germline V gene, CDR1 is SNHLY and CDR2 is FYNNEI. The CDR3 DNA reads as TGTGCCAGCAGCCGATCCGTCGCTAACTATGGCTACACCTTC. It specifies CASSRSVANYGYTF. Complete variable domain (other parts from reference TRBV2 and TRBJ1-2): EPEVTQTPSHQVTQMGQEVILRCVPISNHLYFYWYRQILGQKVEFLVSFYNNEISEKSEIFDDQFSVERPDGSNFTLKIRSTKLEDSAMYFCASSRSVANYGYTFGSGTRLTVV.

This clonotype was seen ten or more times. This chain uses TRBV6-1 with TRBJ2-3; no reliable D call. This CDR3 has 12 amino acids. CDR1 is MNHNS, CDR2 SASEGT, per germline. V was cut by 3 bases and J by 5 bases, with 6 bases left in between. The CDR3 sequence: CASSEIIDTQYF. The CDR3 DNA reads as TGTGCCAGCAGTGAGATTATAGATACGCAGTATTTT.

Many counts were recorded for this clonotype. The chain recombines TRBV5-5 with TRBJ1-2; a weak D match, TRBD1 (5 bases). The V end lost 4 bases, the J end lost 4 bases, and 17 bases lay between the germline ends. Germline CDR1 reads SGHKS; CDR2 reads YYEKEE (reference sequence). This CDR3 is 15 amino acids long. The CDR3 DNA is TGTGCCAGCAGCCCTAGTCAAGGGCAGGGCTATGGCTACACCTTC. Its protein is CASSPSQGQGYGYTF.

Notes on this clonotype: A single base separates this from a much larger clone, so it may be a read error. This CDR3 reads CASSSAGNGSWEQFF. CDR3 in DNA: TGTGCCAGCAGTTCCGCGGGGAACGGGAGTTGGGAGCAGTTCTTC. This chain joins TRBV27 and TRBJ2-1; tentatively, D is TRBD2 (6 bases). The CDR3 has 15 residues. Trimming took off 4 bases at V and 10 bases at J, with 20 bases between the two ends. Germline lookup yields CDR1 MNHEY and CDR2 SMNVEV (reference sequence).

This clonotype was counted at least ten times. V is TRBV3-1 and J is TRBJ1-5, with D possibly being TRBD1 (5 bases). Between the trimmed V and J ends, which lost 1 base and 3 bases, there was a span of 7 bases. The germline V gene encodes CDR1 LGHDT and CDR2 YNNKEL (reference sequence). The CDR3 extends over 14 amino acids. DNA for the CDR3: TGTGCCAGCAGCCAAGGACAGAACAATCAGCCCCAGCATTTT. It translates to CASSQGQNNQPQHF.

This clonotype was seen at least ten times. The V gene is TRBV12-3 or TRBV12-4, the J gene TRBJ1-2; maybe TRBD1 (6 bases). V was cut by 6 bases and J by 7 bases, with 18 bases left in between. CDR3 length equals 14 residues. In nucleotides, the CDR3 is TGTGCCAGCAGGGAACCAGACAGGTCCTCTGGCTACACCTTC. It encodes CASREPDRSSGYTF.

This clonotype came up many times. This chain joins TRBV18 and TRBJ2-7, with D unclear. This CDR3 comprises 13 residues. CDR1 and CDR2 (germline): KGHSH, LQKENI. The V and J ends lost 3 bases and 5 bases respectively, with 11 bases between them. The CDR3 DNA reads as TGTGCCAGCTCACCCCTCCCGGGCAACGAGCAGTACTTC. Protein: CASSPLPGNEQYF.